What follows are 12 T cell receptor beta chains derived from one specimen sequenced in a study of PD-L1 blockade in urothelial cancer. Sequenced by immunoSEQ multiplex PCR; TCRdb stores in-frame clones only, minus some. The table has 75,000 to 95,000 clones, more than 90% seen once. Sequenced here: PBMCs, sampled around atezolizumab (anti-PD-L1) treatment. The receptors here all came from a man between 60 and 75 years old with urothelial cancer.

J is TRBJ2-7 and V is TRBV7-2, with D tentatively TRBD1 (5 bases). The CDR3 is 14 residues long. CDR1 is SGHTA, CDR2 FQGNSA, per germline. V shed 5 bases and J shed 0 bases, with 11 bases lying between them. CDR3 protein: CASSVDSYSYEQYF. The CDR3 nucleotides read TGTGCCAGCAGCGTAGACAGCTACTCCTACGAGCAGTACTTC.

The chain is built from TRBV19 and TRBJ2-5, with D unresolved. This CDR3 comprises 12 residues. V gave up 3 bases and J gave up 2 bases, with 4 bases separating them. Per the germline V gene, CDR1 is LNHDA and CDR2 is SQIVND (reference sequence). The CDR3 region is CASSIPQETQYF. The CDR3 DNA reads as TGTGCCAGTAGTATCCCGCAAGAGACCCAGTACTTC. The entire variable domain, with the rest obtained from reference TRBV19 and TRBJ2-5, is as follows: DGGITQSPKYLFRKEGQNVTLSCEQNLNHDAMYWYRQDPGQGLRLIYYSQIVNDFQKGDIAEGYSVSREKKESFPLTVTSAQKNPTAFYLCASSIPQETQYFGPGTRLLVL.

V gene TRBV7-2 combines with J gene TRBJ2-3, with TRBD1 as a possible D gene (5 bases). This CDR3 comprises 14 residues. The ends were cut back, 8 bases at V and 2 bases at J, with 14 bases in the middle. Germline V gives CDR1 SGHTA, CDR2 FQGNSA. In DNA form, the CDR3 reads TGTGCCAGCCGGCGGACACCCTACACAGATACGCAGTATTTT. Protein sequence: CASRRTPYTDTQYF.

This chain connects TRBV4-2 to TRBJ2-1, with D possibly TRBD2 on 6 matching bases. This CDR3 is 16 amino acids long. CDR1 is LGHNA, CDR2 YNFKEQ, per germline. The V gene lost 4 bases and the J gene lost 7 bases, with 20 bases spanning the gap. The CDR3 sequence: CASSRTNRDSKNEQFF. CDR3 sequence (DNA): TGTGCCAGCAGCCGGACCAACCGGGACTCTAAAAATGAGCAGTTCTTC.

The V and J genes are TRBV10-2 and TRBJ2-4, with D maybe TRBD2 (6 bases). Germline loops: CDR1 WSHSY, CDR2 SAAADI. Deletions cut 8 bases from V and 11 bases from J, with 16 bases between. The CDR3 length is 12 residues. The DNA for the CDR3 is TGCGCCAGCTCTGAGGTTGGGGGGTTTCAGTACTTC. Translated: CASSEVGGFQYF.

The genes are TRBV5-1 and TRBJ2-7, with D maybe TRBD2 (5 bases). CDR3 size: 15 residues. V lost 0 bases to trimming and J lost 4 bases, with 14 bases between them. Per the germline V gene, CDR1 is SGHRS and CDR2 is YFSETQ. CDR3 sequence: CASSLVDSLEYEQYF. In DNA, the CDR3 is TGCGCCAGCAGCTTGGTGGACTCCTTAGAGTACGAGCAGTACTTC.

The V gene is TRBV5-1, the J gene TRBJ2-2; 10 positions match TRBD2. CDR1 is SGHRS, CDR2 YFSETQ, per germline. V was pared by 0 bases and J by 2 bases, with 4 bases of the junction left unmatched. The CDR3 spans 17 residues. The CDR3 nucleotides read TGCGCCAGCAGCTTGGCTGCTAGCGGGGGCAACACCGGGGAGCTGTTTTTT. As protein: CASSLAASGGNTGELFF.

V and J are TRBV7-9 and TRBJ1-1; the D gene is possibly TRBD1 (6 bases). Germline CDR1 is SEHNR and CDR2 is FQNEAQ (reference sequence). V lost 3 bases and J 5 bases, leaving 19 bases between the germline ends. The CDR3 is 16 residues long. The CDR3 DNA sequence: TGTGCCAGCAGCTTCCCGACAGGTCTACTGGAGACTGAAGCTTTCTTT. It yields the protein CASSFPTGLLETEAFF.

This clone was seen just once. This sequence joins TRBV5-4 and TRBJ2-3, with 11 bases that match TRBD2. J lost 5 bases, V lost 4 bases, and 12 bases had no gene match. The CDR3 sequence is 17 residues long. Germline V lookup: CDR1 SGHNT, CDR2 YYREEE (reference sequence). CDR3 sequence: CASSPGTSGPYLDTQYF. DNA of the CDR3: TGTGCCAGCAGCCCGGGGACTAGCGGTCCCTATCTAGATACGCAGTATTTT.

Only one count was recorded for this clone. The chain is built from TRBV10-3 and TRBJ2-2; tentative D call: TRBD2 (6 bases). V dropped 6 bases and J dropped 8 bases, with 13 bases sitting between them. CDR1 and CDR2 (germline): ENHRY, SYGVKD. The CDR3 is made up of 13 amino acids. The CDR3 region has the DNA TGTGCCATCAGCCCTCAGGAGGGTGGGGAGCTGTTTTTT. Amino acid sequence: CAISPQEGGELFF.

This sequence joins TRBV6-5 and TRBJ2-7, with 9 positions matching TRBD1. The trim removed 2 bases at V and 1 base at J, leaving 0 bases unmatched. Per the germline V gene, CDR1 is MNHEY and CDR2 is SVGAGI. CDR3 length: 14 amino acids. CDR3 sequence reads: CASSYGQGSYEQYF. CDR3 coding DNA: TGTGCCAGCAGTTACGGACAGGGGTCCTACGAGCAGTACTTC.

The chain recombines TRBV15 with TRBJ2-7; 9 bases are a match to TRBD1. Per germline, CDR1 LNHNV and CDR2 YYDKDF (reference sequence). This CDR3 region has 16 residues. V shed 6 bases and J 5 bases; nucleotides not matched to a gene: 14. The CDR3 region is CATSPLPGQGSHEQYF. DNA for the CDR3: TGTGCCACCAGTCCCCTACCGGGACAGGGATCCCACGAGCAGTACTTC.